What follows describes a single TCR beta chain. What it binds is unknown. This specimen comes from a study of memory CD4+ T cells and cytomegalovirus serostatus. The sort gate was single viable CD3+CD4+CD8-CD45RO+ cells for memory CD4+ T cells. Broader study findings: Of more than 150 reported CMV TCRbeta sequences, roughly 70 were found in memory CD4+ repertoires.

Per the original methods: Out-of-frame sequences were removed, leaving around 2.2 million distinct TCRbeta sequences. Clones were read by immunoSEQ multiplex PCR, and TCRdb kept only the in-frame ones, dropping some. V and J calls and clone size are copied from that table; D and trimming were computed from the DNA. The data contain some 66,000 clones, about three quarters of them seen just once; the ten biggest clones take up about 4.8%. The CDR3 has 15 residues. Germline loops: CDR1 SGHNT, CDR2 YYREEE (reference sequence). With 0 bases removed from V and 5 bases from J, the gap between germline ends came to 11 bases.

The sample comprised memory CD4+ T cells from blood. This TCR derives from an adult in good health and CMV-seropositive. This chain uses TRBV5-4 with TRBJ2-2, with D tentatively TRBD2 (5 bases). The CDR3 DNA is TGTGCCAGCAGCTTGGATTCTCGGGGAACCGGGGAGCTGTTTTTT. Translating it yields CASSLDSRGTGELFF.